This T cell receptor (beta chain) was recorded in a study of cytomegalovirus exposure and HLA in healthy donors. Study summary: In terms of ancestry, the Caucasian-associated cluster contained about four fifths of the roughly 360 genotyped donors. Study-wide findings and caveats: When analyzed later, the rates of TCR association showed variation by HLA locus, with DRB1 the most and HLA-C the fewest. The investigators catalogued 160 or so TCR beta chains as cytomegalovirus-associated. An analysis was carried out later, and it reportedly showed fewer N-insertions in an Asian-associated ancestry cluster than the 666-donor mean.

Amplification used 60 Vbeta primers and 13 Jbeta primers. The repertoire was sequenced with immunoSEQ multiplex PCR; TCRdb's copy has only in-frame clones and lacks some. Among about 140,000 clones listed, roughly 77% were seen once. Germline lookup yields CDR1 SGHAT and CDR2 FQNNGV. V was trimmed by 2 bases and J by 0 bases, leaving 8 bases between them. There are 15 residues in the CDR3. This clone was found a few times. Its antigen remains unidentified. This TCR came from a man in his late teens or twenties in good health and CMV-seropositive. The sequencing sample was made of PBMCs. The V and J genes are TRBV11-2 and TRBJ2-1; D is uncertain. For the CDR3, the DNA is TGTGCCAGCAGCTTACTTCCACACTCCTACAATGAGCAGTTCTTC. Its translation is CASSLLPHSYNEQFF.